The present T cell receptor (beta chain) was sequenced within a study of blood T cell repertoires in COVID-19. Study-level background: Researchers got acute and convalescent COVID-19 samples from the United States, Italy and Spain. Sample material is recorded as cDNA or gDNA derived from T cells, B-cell-depleted T cells, or PBMCs.

In the original analysis: Amplified reference gene primers provided the basis for estimating nucleated cell counts. Measured with immunoSEQ multiplex PCR; TCRdb has only the in-frame clones, and not every one. That table is the source of V, J and clone size, and D and trimming were worked out from the DNA. The sample includes around 110,000 clones, just over 90% of them seen just once. Germline V gene data show CDR1 as LNHDA and CDR2 as SQIVND (reference sequence). The length of the CDR3 is 16 residues. V shed 7 bases and J shed 6 bases, with 22 bases lying between them. This clone turned up a few times.

The receptor was derived from a human donor with active COVID-19. The donor label of this sample is uncertain. The V and J genes are TRBV19 and TRBJ2-1; possible D gene TRBD1, 6 bases. Sequenced input: peripheral blood. Written as DNA, the CDR3 is TGTGCCAGTACCGAGCCGGGCAGGGGTGGATTCAATGAGCAGTTCTTC. Protein sequence: CASTEPGRGGFNEQFF.